A selection of T cell receptor beta chains follows, all from one sample in a study of radiotherapy plus CTLA-4 blockade in lung cancer. Only in-frame clones appear in the TCRdb table, and some are missing; sequencing was by immunoSEQ multiplex PCR. The repertoire holds approximately 52,000 clones, with 75% to 85% as singletons. Here the sequenced sample was peripheral blood, taken from a patient treated with radiotherapy plus ipilimumab. These receptors were collected from a human donor with non-small cell lung cancer who had a complete response to radiotherapy plus ipilimumab. Each CDR3 is given with its conserved first and last residue. The D gene is left open where the match is weak. Expanded clones get a size class; other rows say once, few or many, or leave the size out.

CDR3	DNA	size	J	D	V
CASSPLGGTQYF	TGTGCCAGCAGCCCCCTCGGTGGGACCCAGTACTTC	.	TRBJ2-5	.	TRBV5-4
CASSSSGTKETQYF	TGCGCCAGCAGCTCCAGTGGGACTAAAGAGACCCAGTACTTC	.	TRBJ2-5	TRBD2	TRBV5-1
CASSLRIPGTEAFF	TGTGCCAGCAGCTTGAGGATCCCGGGCACTGAAGCTTTCTTT	.	TRBJ1-1	.	TRBV5-6
CASSSWGPRKKLFF	TGTGCCAGCAGCTCGTGGGGGCCGCGGAAAAAACTGTTTTTT	.	TRBJ1-4	.	TRBV7-9
CASSLESGTGELFF	TGTGCCAGCAGCTTAGAAAGCGGAACCGGGGAGCTGTTTTTT	.	TRBJ2-2	.	TRBV7-9
CAISDDSATNEKLFF	TGTGCCATCAGTGATGACAGCGCAACTAATGAAAAACTGTTTTTT	.	TRBJ1-4	.	TRBV10-3
CASRPGQLGYGYTF	TGTGCCAGTCGACCGGGACAGCTAGGCTATGGCTACACCTTC	.	TRBJ1-2	TRBD1	TRBV19
CASSSQGTSGRLYEQYF	TGTGCCAGCAGCTCGCAAGGGACTAGCGGTAGACTCTACGAGCAGTACTTC	.	TRBJ2-7	TRBD2	TRBV7-2
CASSLLGTGWGNQPQHF	TGTGCCAGCAGCTTGCTAGGGACAGGATGGGGAAATCAGCCCCAGCATTTT	.	TRBJ1-5	TRBD1	TRBV7-2
CASSVGQYSSTDTQYF	TGTGCCAGCAGCGTAGGACAGTACTCTAGCACAGATACGCAGTATTTT	.	TRBJ2-3	.	TRBV9
CASTLSSYNEQFF	TGTGCCAGCACCCTATCCTCCTACAATGAGCAGTTCTTC	.	TRBJ2-1	.	TRBV6-6
CASSREGVKSNQPQHF	TGTGCCAGCAGCCGTGAGGGGGTTAAAAGCAATCAGCCCCAGCATTTT	.	TRBJ1-5	.	TRBV7-8
CATSGTRGSKDGYTF	TGTGCCACCAGCGGCACCAGGGGGTCCAAGGATGGCTACACCTTC	.	TRBJ1-2	TRBD1	TRBV15
CASTTGSGQPQHF	TGCGCCAGCACCACAGGGTCGGGGCAGCCCCAGCATTTT	.	TRBJ1-5	.	TRBV10-2
CASGPQGRPGETQYF	TGTGCCAGCGGGCCCCAGGGGCGCCCGGGGGAGACCCAGTACTTC	.	TRBJ2-5	.	TRBV7-9
CASSFGPFLQENEKLFF	TGTGCCAGCAGCTTTGGTCCATTTCTCCAGGAAAATGAAAAACTGTTTTTT	.	TRBJ1-4	.	TRBV5-5
CASSPGQGYQETQYF	TGCGCCAGCAGCCCCGGACAGGGCTACCAAGAGACCCAGTACTTC	.	TRBJ2-5	TRBD1	TRBV5-1
CASSQPYPSPLHF	TGTGCCAGCAGCCAACCCTACCCTTCACCCCTCCACTTT	.	TRBJ1-6	.	TRBV14
CASSPRLPDMNTEAFF	TGTGCCAGCTCACCACGGTTGCCGGACATGAACACTGAAGCTTTCTTT	.	TRBJ1-1	.	TRBV18
CASSRDRGRGPGTGELFF	TGTGCCAGCAGTAGAGACAGGGGGCGCGGTCCCGGCACCGGGGAGCTGTTTTTT	.	TRBJ2-2	TRBD1	TRBV11-2
CASKSPGGTNTEAFF	TGTGCCAGTAAATCACCAGGGGGCACGAACACTGAAGCTTTCTTT	.	TRBJ1-1	TRBD1	TRBV19
CAISEPRRLGANTEAFF	TGTGCCATCAGTGAGCCGAGGAGATTGGGGGCGAACACTGAAGCTTTCTTT	.	TRBJ1-1	.	TRBV10-3
CASSALSEQYF	TGTGCCAGCAGCGCCCTTAGTGAGCAGTACTTC	.	TRBJ2-7	.	TRBV7-2
CASSLDADNSPLHF	TGTGCCAGCAGCTTAGATGCGGATAATTCACCCCTCCACTTT	.	TRBJ1-6	.	TRBV7-9
CASSPSTGNQPQHF	TGTGCCAGCAGCCCCTCCACAGGGAATCAGCCCCAGCATTTT	.	TRBJ1-5	.	TRBV6-5
CASSSDRDRESYNEQFF	TGTGCCAGCAGCTCAGACCGGGACAGGGAGTCCTACAATGAGCAGTTCTTC	.	TRBJ2-1	TRBD1	TRBV11-3
CASTTGFMNTEAFF	TGTGCCAGCACCACAGGGTTCATGAACACTGAAGCTTTCTTT	few	TRBJ1-1	.	TRBV7-9
CAIRGQGAVAEAFF	TGTGCCATCAGGGGACAGGGGGCTGTGGCTGAAGCTTTCTTT	few	TRBJ1-1	TRBD1	TRBV10-3
CASRDNSGANVLTF	TGTGCCAGCAGGGACAACTCTGGGGCCAACGTCCTGACTTTC	.	TRBJ2-6	.	TRBV2
CASSDTLGEKLFF	TGTGCCAGTAGTGACACCCTCGGTGAAAAACTGTTTTTT	.	TRBJ1-4	.	TRBV19
CASSRDSSYEQYF	TGTGCCAGCTCACGGGACAGTTCCTACGAGCAGTACTTC	.	TRBJ2-7	TRBD1	TRBV18
CASSLAMRGLLFF	TGCGCCAGCAGCTTGGCTATGAGGGGGCTCCTGTTTTTT	.	TRBJ1-4	TRBD1	TRBV5-1
CASKTGGTCSETQYF	TGTGCCAGCAAGACAGGGGGCACATGTTCTGAGACCCAGTACTTC	.	TRBJ2-5	TRBD1	TRBV6-1
CAVGTEQEYQETQYF	TGTGCCGTCGGGACAGAACAGGAATACCAAGAGACCCAGTACTTC	once	TRBJ2-5	TRBD1	TRBV10-3
CVAGGLGGYTF	TGTGTGGCCGGGGGACTTGGTGGCTACACCTTC	few	TRBJ1-2	.	TRBV19
CASSSGLADNEQFF	TGTGCCAGCAGCTCGGGACTAGCGGACAATGAGCAGTTCTTC	.	TRBJ2-1	TRBD2	TRBV7-9
CASSLEGVTFGANVLTF	TGTGCCAGCAGCTTAGAGGGGGTTACCTTTGGGGCCAACGTCCTGACTTTC	once	TRBJ2-6	.	TRBV7-2
CASGGMGTEAFF	TGTGCCAGCGGGGGGATGGGCACTGAAGCTTTCTTT	once	TRBJ1-1	.	TRBV9
CASSPSGSIMDEQFF	TGTGCCAGCAGCCCTAGCGGGAGTATTATGGATGAGCAGTTCTTC	.	TRBJ2-1	TRBD2	TRBV14
CASSLAWDRGRETQYF	TGTGCTAGCAGTCTAGCCTGGGACAGGGGGCGCGAGACCCAGTACTTC	.	TRBJ2-5	TRBD1	TRBV7-7
CASSAPGLAGGLETQYF	TGTGCCAGCAGCGCACCCGGACTAGCGGGGGGGCTTGAGACCCAGTACTTC	once	TRBJ2-5	TRBD2	TRBV9
CASSAGQETQYF	TGTGCCAGCAGCGCCGGCCAAGAGACCCAGTACTTC	.	TRBJ2-5	.	TRBV11-3
CSGGEGNQPQHF	TGCAGCGGGGGGGAAGGCAATCAGCCCCAGCATTTT	.	TRBJ1-5	.	TRBV29-1
CASRGRGDTYEQYF	TGTGCCAGCAGAGGGAGGGGGGACACCTACGAGCAGTACTTC	.	TRBJ2-7	.	TRBV7-9
CASSEGARDTGELFF	TGCGCCAGCAGTGAAGGTGCGCGGGACACCGGGGAGCTGTTTTTT	few	TRBJ2-2	.	TRBV10-1
CASSLGGVPKTQYF	TGTGCCAGCAGCTTAGGGGGAGTTCCGAAGACCCAGTACTTC	once	TRBJ2-5	.	TRBV5-6
CASSPTGNRDPQHF	TGTGCCAGCTCACCGACAGGGAACCGGGATCCCCAGCATTTT	.	TRBJ1-5	TRBD1	TRBV18
CASSHGTANTGELFF	TGCGCCAGCAGCCACGGGACAGCGAACACCGGGGAGCTGTTTTTT	.	TRBJ2-2	TRBD1	TRBV4-3
CASSRDKNTEAFF	TGCGCCAGCAGCCGGGACAAGAACACTGAAGCTTTCTTT	.	TRBJ1-1	.	TRBV4-3
CSAKTSGGAQFF	TGCAGCGCCAAGACTAGCGGCGGGGCGCAGTTCTTC	.	TRBJ2-1	TRBD2	TRBV29-1
CASSYGAGPGTDTQYF	TGTGCCAGCAGTTACGGGGCGGGGCCCGGCACAGATACGCAGTATTTT	.	TRBJ2-3	.	TRBV6-5
CSAQGHRGDGYTF	TGCAGCGCCCAAGGACACAGGGGGGATGGCTACACCTTC	.	TRBJ1-2	TRBD1	TRBV29-1
CASGAQGPYSNQPQHF	TGTGCCAGCGGGGCACAGGGGCCTTATAGCAATCAGCCCCAGCATTTT	.	TRBJ1-5	TRBD1	TRBV2
CASSSGTGTLGYYGYTF	TGCGCCAGCAGTTCCGGGACAGGGACGTTGGGCTACTATGGCTACACCTTC	once	TRBJ1-2	TRBD1	TRBV5-1
CASSEGAGGEQYF	TGCGCCAGCAGCGAGGGGGCAGGGGGTGAGCAGTACTTC	.	TRBJ2-5	TRBD1	TRBV5-1
CASITGTAYEQYF	TGTGCCAGCATCACCGGGACAGCCTACGAGCAGTACTTC	.	TRBJ2-7	TRBD1	TRBV28
CASKGTVKNIQYF	TGTGCCAGCAAGGGGACAGTGAAAAACATTCAGTACTTC	.	TRBJ2-4	TRBD1	TRBV19